This TCR beta chain was sequenced in a study of prognosis after radiotherapy for stage I lung cancer. In the study overall: The study enrolled patients with stage I non-small cell lung cancer between April 2018 and 2019.

With V trimmed by 2 bases and J by 1 base, 6 bases remained unmatched. Germline CDR1 MNHEY, CDR2 SVGEGT. CDR3 length equals 17 residues. Researchers used two-round multiplex PCR to amplify TCR beta CDR3 starting from genomic DNA. Primers specific to each TRBV and TRBJ gene drove first-round PCR. TCRdb re-derived calls from the multiplex PCR reads in MiXCR, one entry per CDR3 protein. The sample has roughly 14,000 distinct CDR3 sequences, about 55% seen once. The origin of this receptor is a donor aged 50 or older with non-small cell lung cancer. The V call is TRBV6-2 or TRBV6-3, the J call TRBJ2-3; 10 bases agree with TRBD2. Specimen: PBMCs, collected before or after stereotactic body radiation therapy (not recorded which). The CDR3, as DNA: TGTGCCAGCAGTTACGAGTCGACTAGCGGGTGCACAGATACGCAGTATTTT. Protein product: CASSYESTSGCTDTQYF.